The next 32 T cell receptor beta chains were all read from a single sample in a study of blood T cell repertoires in COVID-19. Some clones are missing from TCRdb's copy, which holds only in-frame ones; the method was immunoSEQ multiplex PCR. The data contain around 250,000 clones, about 83% of them singletons. The source material was peripheral blood. The receptors were sampled from a woman in her thirties or forties who had recovered from COVID-19.

This clone was seen more than once but under ten times. The chain is built from TRBV3-1 (or the pseudogene TRBV3-2) and TRBJ2-7; TRBD2 matches at 7 bases. This CDR3 spans 11 amino acids. Trimming cost V 7 bases and J 7 bases; bases outside gene matches: 4. Germline V gene sequence: CDR1 LGHDT, CDR2 YNNKEL (reference sequence). The CDR3 reads CASTNGREQYF. CDR3 DNA: TGTGCCAGCACCAACGGGAGGGAGCAGTACTTC.

This clone was recorded only once. The chain employs TRBV10-1 and TRBJ1-4, with 12 bases identical to TRBD1. Trimming took 2 bases from V and 8 from J; bases not matched to a gene: 0. Germline assignment: CDR1 WNHNN and CDR2 SYGVQD (reference sequence). This CDR3 region has 14 residues. CDR3 sequence (DNA): TGCGCCAGCAGTGAGGGGACAGGGGGCGAAAAACTGTTTTTT. Protein product: CASSEGTGGEKLFF.

The count of this clone is one. V and J are TRBV10-1 and TRBJ2-7, with D possibly being TRBD2 (5 bases). The CDR3 has 15 amino acids. Germline V CDR1 and CDR2: WNHNN, SYGVQD (reference sequence). The V end lost 5 bases, the J end lost 0 bases, and 14 bases lay between the germline ends. CDR3: CASSRGTGLSYEQYF. The DNA of the CDR3 is TGCGCCAGCAGTCGGGGTACGGGTCTCTCCTACGAGCAGTACTTC.

Concerning this clone itself: The junction departs from germline at one end; a sequencing error may be responsible. The rearrangement uses TRBV18 and TRBJ1-2; possible D gene TRBD1, 6 bases. CDR3 length equals 16 residues. Looked up from germline, CDR1 is KGHSH and CDR2 is LQKENI. The CDR3: CASSPPKGGPLGRILF. The CDR3 DNA reads as TGTGCCAGCTCACCACCAAAGGGGGGGCCCCTCGGTCGCATCCTCTTC.

The V gene is TRBV19, the J gene TRBJ2-3; TRBD1 aligns across 9 bases. Germline V gives CDR1 LNHDA, CDR2 SQIVND (reference sequence). V was pared by 9 bases and J by 1 base, with 2 bases of the junction left unmatched. This CDR3 is built from 13 residues. The CDR3 sequence is CASRTGGTDTQYF. CDR3 DNA: TGTGCCAGCAGGACAGGGGGCACAGATACGCAGTATTTT.

The chain is built from TRBV5-4 and TRBJ1-2; TRBD1 might be the D (6 bases). V was clipped by 3 bases and J by 5 bases, with 14 bases between them. CDR1 and CDR2 (germline): SGHNT, YYREEE (reference sequence). The CDR3 is made up of 14 amino acids. In DNA, the CDR3 is TGTGCCAGCAGCTCGACAGGTTCGCTTTATGGCTACACCTTC. The encoded protein is CASSSTGSLYGYTF.

The gene calls are TRBV5-4 and TRBJ1-3; D ambiguous. CDR1 is SGHNT and CDR2 is YYREEE in the germline V gene (reference sequence). The V and J ends lost 2 bases and 0 bases respectively, with 9 bases between them. The CDR3 consists of 15 residues. CDR3 nucleotide sequence: TGTGCCAGCAGCTTTATGGGCAACTCTGGAAACACCATATATTTT. Translated, it gives CASSFMGNSGNTIYF.

CDR3 residues: CASSAGNGANVLTF. The CDR3 DNA is TGTGCCAGCTCGGCGGGGAATGGGGCCAACGTCCTGACTTTC. The chain combines TRBV27 with TRBJ2-6; D is possibly TRBD2 (6 bases). CDR3 length equals 14 residues. Between the trimmed V and J ends, which lost 8 bases and 3 bases, there was a span of 11 bases. Per the germline V gene, CDR1 is MNHEY and CDR2 is SMNVEV (reference sequence).

The chain links TRBV10-2 to TRBJ2-3; tentative D call: TRBD2 (5 bases). The germline V and J ends were trimmed by 5 bases and 0 bases, with 21 bases remaining between them. Per germline, CDR1 WSHSY and CDR2 SAAADI. The CDR3 covers 18 residues. CDR3 nucleotides: TGCGCCAGCAGTCCGCCGGGATGGCGTATTCCTAGCACAGATACGCAGTATTTT. It yields the protein CASSPPGWRIPSTDTQYF.

This clone showed up just a few times. The rearrangement links TRBV14 to TRBJ1-4, with a tentative D call TRBD1 (6 bases). Germline CDR1 SGHDN, CDR2 FVKESK. The CDR3 extends over 15 amino acids. V lost 4 bases, J lost 5 bases, and 14 bases lay in between. The CDR3 DNA is TGTGCCAGCAGCCTGTTTGACAGGAGGAATGAAAAACTGTTTTTT. Translation gives CASSLFDRRNEKLFF. Full variable domain (outside the CDR3, taken from reference TRBV14 and TRBJ1-4): EAGVTQFPSHSVIEKGQTVTLRCDPISGHDNLYWYRRVMGKEIKFLLHFVKESKQDESGMPNNRFLAERTGGTYSTLKVQPAELEDSGVYFCASSLFDRRNEKLFFGSGTQLSVL.

V usage is TRBV12-5 and J usage is TRBJ2-7; TRBD1 matches at 9 bases. The length of the CDR3 is 18 residues. J was trimmed by 8 bases and V by 1 base; bases with no gene match: 18. CDR1 is LGHNT and CDR2 is FRNRAP in the germline V gene. The CDR3 protein is CASGLAKPGQGANIQQYF. CDR3 in DNA: TGTGCTAGTGGTTTGGCAAAACCGGGACAGGGAGCGAATATCCAGCAGTACTTC.

The V call is TRBV5-1, the J call TRBJ1-3, with 7 bases aligning to TRBD1. V lost 2 bases and J lost 1; bases outside the gene matches: 15. From germline, CDR1 is SGHRS and CDR2 YFSETQ. The CDR3 is made up of 19 amino acids. CDR3 nucleotide sequence: TGCGCCAGCAGCTTACAGGGGCAGGGGAATTACCCTTCTGGAAACACCATATATTTT. Translating it yields CASSLQGQGNYPSGNTIYF. Full variable domain (missing parts from reference TRBV5-1 and TRBJ1-3): KAGVTQTPRYLIKTRGQQVTLSCSPISGHRSVSWYQQTPGQGLQFLFEYFSETQRNKGNFPGRFSGRQFSNSRSEMNVSTLELGDSALYLCASSLQGQGNYPSGNTIYFGEGSWLTVV.

V gene TRBV18 combines with J gene TRBJ1-4; 7 nucleotides agree with TRBD1. V lost 3 bases and J lost 7; bases outside the gene matches: 5. This CDR3 is 14 amino acids long. Germline lookup yields CDR1 KGHSH and CDR2 LQKENI. The CDR3 reads CASSPDRAGEKLFF. CDR3 bases: TGTGCCAGCTCACCCGACAGGGCCGGTGAAAAACTGTTTTTT. The variable domain in full, with the rest retrieved from reference TRBV18 and TRBJ1-4, is NAGVMQNPRHLVRRRGQEARLRCSPMKGHSHVYWYRQLPEEGLKFMVYLQKENIIDESGMPKERFSAEFPKEGPSILRIQQVVRGDSAAYFCASSPDRAGEKLFFGSGTQLSVL.

The chain combines TRBV28 with TRBJ1-5; D remains ambiguous. The germline gives CDR1 MDHEN, CDR2 SYDVKM. With 5 bases removed from V and 0 bases from J, the gap between germline ends came to 11 bases. The CDR3 length is 15 residues. CDR3 protein: CASSPHGVSNQPQHF. CDR3 nucleotides: TGTGCCAGCAGTCCCCACGGAGTTAGCAATCAGCCCCAGCATTTT.

This chain links TRBV4-1 with TRBJ2-3, with TRBD1 as a possible D gene (6 bases). The V end was cut by 6 bases, the J end by 6 bases, with 16 bases between. The CDR3 is made up of 14 amino acids. Germline lookup yields CDR1 MGHRA and CDR2 YSYEKL. DNA for the CDR3: TGCGCCAGCAGGCAGGACAGCCCCCAGGATACGCAGTATTTT. This codes for CASRQDSPQDTQYF.

V usage is TRBV29-1 and J usage is TRBJ1-1; D ambiguous. The V gene lost 7 bases and the J gene lost 4 bases, with 10 bases spanning the gap. The germline V gene has CDR1 SQVTM and CDR2 ANQGSEA. CDR3 size: 11 residues. The CDR3 protein is CSAETGTEAFF. In nucleotides, the CDR3 is TGCAGCGCAGAGACGGGCACTGAAGCTTTCTTT.

V and J are TRBV27 and TRBJ1-4; 8 bases align to TRBD1. Germline V gene sequence: CDR1 MNHEY, CDR2 SMNVEV (reference sequence). CDR3 length equals 15 residues. Trimming took 5 bases from V and 8 from J; bases not matched to a gene: 10. CDR3 protein: CASSAQGESGEKLFF. CDR3 DNA sequence: TGTGCCAGCAGTGCACAGGGGGAGAGCGGAGAAAAACTGTTTTTT.

The J gene is TRBJ2-2, the V gene TRBV19; D remains ambiguous. This CDR3 spans 15 amino acids. Germline CDR1 is LNHDA and CDR2 is SQIVND (reference sequence). Trimming took 6 bases from V and 2 from J, leaving 13 bases between them. The CDR3 nucleotides read TGTGCCAGTAGATCAAACAGCCCTAACACCGGGGAGCTGTTTTTT. Amino acids: CASRSNSPNTGELFF.

This chain joins TRBV9 and TRBJ1-6, with D possibly TRBD1 on 6 matching bases. V was shortened by 3 bases and J by 7 bases, with 14 bases between the two germline ends. Germline lookup yields CDR1 SGDLS and CDR2 YYNGEE. CDR3 length equals 15 residues. The CDR3 sequence is CASSGDRSGNSPLHF. Written as DNA, the CDR3 is TGTGCCAGCAGCGGAGACAGGTCCGGCAATTCACCCCTCCACTTT. Using reference TRBV9 and TRBJ1-6 for the parts outside the CDR3, the full variable domain is DSGVTQTPKHLITATGQRVTLRCSPRSGDLSVYWYQQSLDQGLQFLIQYYNGEERAKGNILERFSAQQFPDLHSELNLSSLELGDSALYFCASSGDRSGNSPLHFGNGTRLTVT.

This clone was seen a few times. The V call is TRBV9, the J call TRBJ2-1, with TRBD2 matching 8 bases. CDR1 and CDR2 from the germline V gene are SGDLS and YYNGEE. Trimming at V came to 4 bases and at J to 3 bases, leaving 6 bases not matched to a gene. This CDR3 is 15 amino acids long. The CDR3 region is CASSLGLAGYNEQFF. CDR3 bases: TGTGCCAGCAGCCTGGGGCTAGCGGGCTACAATGAGCAGTTCTTC.

CDR3 bases: TGTGCCAGCAGTACTAGTGGAAACACCATATATTTT. Protein: CASSTSGNTIYF. The chain uses TRBV12-3 or TRBV12-4 and TRBJ1-3; unclear D gene. V was clipped by 5 bases and J by 3 bases, with 5 bases between them. The CDR3 has 12 amino acids.

The V call is TRBV5-1, the J call TRBJ1-6, with a weak D call TRBD1 (5 bases). From germline, CDR1 is SGHRS and CDR2 YFSETQ. The V end was cut by 5 bases, the J end by 9 bases, with 12 bases between. The CDR3 runs to 13 residues. The DNA for the CDR3 is TGCGCCAGCAGGGACACCGGTAGTTCACCCCTCCACTTT. Translation: CASRDTGSSPLHF.

The rearrangement links TRBV7-3 to TRBJ2-7, with a possible D match to TRBD1 (6 bases). The CDR3 has 14 residues. Trimming stripped 5 bases from V and 0 bases from J, with 11 bases between. CDR1 and CDR2 from the germline V gene are SGHTA and FQGTGA. CDR3: CASSPQQGSYEQYF. CDR3 DNA sequence: TGTGCCAGCAGCCCCCAACAGGGCTCCTACGAGCAGTACTTC. The full variable domain, rest sourced from reference TRBV7-3 and TRBJ2-7, is GAGVSQTPSNKVTEKGKYVELRCDPISGHTALYWYRQSLGQGPEFLIYFQGTGAADDSGLPNDRFFAVRPEGSVSTLKIQRTERGDSAVYLCASSPQQGSYEQYFGPGTRLTVT.

The chain has TRBV7-3 and TRBJ1-1; a weak D match, TRBD1 (5 bases). With 5 bases removed from V and 5 bases from J, the gap between germline ends came to 18 bases. The CDR3 runs to 15 residues. CDR1 is SGHTA, CDR2 FQGTGA, per germline. CDR3: CASSVSGGELTEAFF. CDR3 coding DNA: TGTGCCAGCAGCGTAAGCGGAGGGGAACTGACTGAAGCTTTCTTT.

The V call is TRBV2, the J call TRBJ1-5, with 8 bases aligning to TRBD1. Germline CDR1 reads SNHLY; CDR2 reads FYNNEI. The CDR3 loop spans 15 amino acids. The V gene end was trimmed by 3 bases and the J gene end by 4 bases; junction bases not matched to a gene: 5. Written as DNA, the CDR3 is TGTGCCAGCAGTGACGACAGGGGCCCTAATCAGCCCCAGCATTTT. Its translation is CASSDDRGPNQPQHF.

The chain combines TRBV28 with TRBJ1-5; D is possibly TRBD1 (5 bases). The CDR3 consists of 13 residues. The V end was cut by 3 bases, the J end by 8 bases, with 11 bases between. The germline V gene has CDR1 MDHEN and CDR2 SYDVKM. The CDR3 coding sequence is TGTGCCAGCAGTTTGTCGGGGGGGGAGCCCCAGCATTTT. Its protein product is CASSLSGGEPQHF.

The chain is built from TRBV7-7 and TRBJ2-7; TRBD1 agrees at 8 bases. The ends lost 0 bases at V and 5 bases at J; junction bases unmatched: 6. The CDR3 runs to 15 residues. Germline V gene data show CDR1 as SSHAT and CDR2 as FNYEAQ (reference sequence). The CDR3 region is CASSLALDRVHEQYF. CDR3 in DNA: TGTGCCAGCAGCTTAGCTTTGGACAGGGTCCACGAGCAGTACTTC.

The sample holds one count of this clone. The chain joins TRBV5-6 to TRBJ2-2, with D unresolved. This CDR3 has 12 amino acids. V was pared by 5 bases and J by 5 bases, with 7 bases between. Germline CDR1 SGHDT, CDR2 YYEEEE. CDR3 sequence reads: CASSYVTGELFF. Written as DNA, the CDR3 is TGTGCCAGCAGTTATGTGACCGGGGAGCTGTTTTTT.

This clone is a singleton in its sample. The chain is built from TRBV10-3 and TRBJ2-7; 8 nucleotides agree with TRBD1. The J segment lost 2 bases and the V segment lost 6 bases, leaving 3 bases of the junction unmatched. Germline lookup yields CDR1 ENHRY and CDR2 SYGVKD. CDR3 length equals 13 residues. In nucleotides, the CDR3 is TGTGCCATCAGGGAACAGGGGGCCTACGAGCAGTACTTC. Translated: CAIREQGAYEQYF.

V is TRBV5-1 and J is TRBJ2-7; TRBD2 agrees at 7 bases. This CDR3 has 16 amino acids. V was clipped by 4 bases and J by 0 bases; unmatched bases: 10. Germline V gene data show CDR1 as SGHRS and CDR2 as YFSETQ. CDR3 DNA: TGCGCCAGCAGCCGGGGAGGGGACCCAAGCTCCTACGAGCAGTACTTC. It is translated as CASSRGGDPSSYEQYF.

J is TRBJ1-2 and V is TRBV10-3; 9 nucleotides line up with TRBD1. Germline assignment: CDR1 ENHRY and CDR2 SYGVKD. Germline trimming cut 0 bases from V and 4 bases from J; bases unmatched to any gene: 3. This CDR3 contains 15 residues. DNA of the CDR3: TGTGCCATCAGTGAGTCAGGACAGGGGAGCTATGGCTACACCTTC. This translates into CAISESGQGSYGYTF.

The chain has TRBV2 and TRBJ2-2; the match to TRBD2 covers 7 bases. The J segment lost 0 bases and the V segment lost 6 bases, leaving 10 bases of the junction unmatched. CDR3 length equals 17 residues. Looked up from germline, CDR1 is SNHLY and CDR2 is FYNNEI. The CDR3 DNA reads TGTGCCAGCAGCGCAAGCCCTAGCGGACCGAACACCGGGGAGCTGTTTTTT. This codes for CASSASPSGPNTGELFF.